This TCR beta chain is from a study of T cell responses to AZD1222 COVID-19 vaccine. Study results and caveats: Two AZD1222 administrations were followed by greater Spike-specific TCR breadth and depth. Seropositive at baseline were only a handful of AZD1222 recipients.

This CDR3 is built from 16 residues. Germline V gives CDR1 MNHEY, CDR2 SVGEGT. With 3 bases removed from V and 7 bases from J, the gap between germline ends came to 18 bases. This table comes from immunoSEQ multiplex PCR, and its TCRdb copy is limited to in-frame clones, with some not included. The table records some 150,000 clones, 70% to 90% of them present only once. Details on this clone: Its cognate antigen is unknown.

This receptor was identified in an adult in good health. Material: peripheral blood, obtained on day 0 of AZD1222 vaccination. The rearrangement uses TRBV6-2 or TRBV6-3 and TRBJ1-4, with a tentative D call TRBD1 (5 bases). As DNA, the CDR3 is TGTGCCAGCAGTTATTCGACAGCCACGTGGGGTGAAAAACTGTTTTTT. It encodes CASSYSTATWGEKLFF.